Sequencing of this TCR beta chain was carried out in a study of T cells after yellow fever vaccination. CDR3 length: 15 amino acids. Germline lookup yields CDR1 SQVTM and CDR2 ANQGSEA. V lost 2 bases and J 5 bases, leaving 15 bases between the germline ends. Study-level findings and limits: Primary-vaccination clones mostly resurfaced post-booster (approximately 96% CD4, roughly 90% CD8). The CD4 compartment and the CD8 compartment contained a small share of clonotypes in common.

TCRdb reanalysed the 5' RACE reads using MiXCR and keeps one entry per CDR3 protein. The table records some 250,000 distinct CDR3 sequences, less than 9% of them present only once. A remark on this clonotype: The antigen is undetermined.

This TCR was recovered from a man aged 25 to 40 who received the YFV17D yellow fever vaccine. The source was CD4+ T cells sorted from PBMCs, collected 15 days after the yellow fever booster vaccination. The chain links TRBV29-1 to TRBJ1-4; D perhaps matches TRBD1 (5 bases). CDR3 DNA sequence: TGCAGCGTTGAACTGGGGGGGTCCCGCAATGAAAAACTGTTTTTT. As protein: CSVELGGSRNEKLFF.